The clone carrying this T cell receptor beta chain was found a few times. Produced via immunoSEQ multiplex PCR; TCRdb's table is partial and in-frame only. The sample lists about 83,000 clones, about 86% seen once, with approximately 21% in the top ten. The data belong to a study of blood T cell repertoires in COVID-19. Study-level background: T cells, B-cell-depleted T cells, or PBMCs provided the cDNA or gDNA that served as material.

This receptor was obtained from a woman older than 75 in a cohort sampled during active or convalescent COVID-19. Sequencing input: peripheral blood.

CDR3 loop: CATSDPTGGYYGYTF. Here the CDR3 DNA reads TGTGCCACCAGTGATCCGACAGGGGGCTACTATGGCTACACCTTC. V is TRBV24-1 and J is TRBJ1-2, with 10 bases identical to TRBD1. The germline gives CDR1 KGHDR, CDR2 SFDVKD. V lost 3 bases to trimming and J lost 3 bases; unmatched junction nucleotides: 3. The CDR3 is 15 residues long.